This T cell receptor beta chain was recorded in a study of cytomegalovirus exposure and HLA in healthy donors. The overall study: There were roughly 110 million unique TCR beta sequences, drawn from approximately 180 million T cells, in an earlier analysis. Across some 400 genotyped donors, roughly 80% landed in the Caucasian-associated ancestry cluster.

CDR1 and CDR2 (germline): LGHNA, YNFKEQ. The CDR3 sequence is 18 residues long. Trimming took 4 bases from V and 0 from J; bases not matched to a gene: 6. Amplification used 60 Vbeta primers and 13 Jbeta primers. This table comes from immunoSEQ multiplex PCR, and its TCRdb copy is limited to in-frame clones, with some not included. The sample has some 160,000 clones, roughly 80% seen once; the top ten hold around 1.3%. The source is a man aged 50-59 years in good health and CMV-seropositive. Sequencing used PBMCs. V usage is TRBV4-2 and J usage is TRBJ2-3; 14 bases are a match to TRBD2. CDR3 DNA: TGTGCCAGCAGCCGCGGACGACTAGCGGGGGGGAGCACAGATACGCAGTATTTT. As protein: CASSRGRLAGGSTDTQYF.